The 20 T cell receptor beta chains below were found in one sample sequenced in a study of glioma-infiltrating T cells after dendritic cell vaccination (dated by TCRdb to the mid-2010s). Library prep was done by the immunoSEQ multiplex PCR assay. In TCRdb, the immuneACCESS table is reduced to in-frame sequences with V and J assigned. These tables do not hold every clone; where another copy was compared, an unresolved V gene accounts for under half, and the others remain unexplained. Within this sample are tens of thousands of clones, with 80% to 85% of them counted one time only. The ten largest account for over 9% of the sample. The sample here was blood, taken before dendritic cell vaccination. The receptors were sampled from a human donor with glioblastoma.

In DNA, the CDR3 is TGTGCCAGCAGGGTAGGGGCAGATACGCAGTATTTT. Translating gives CASRVGADTQYF. This rearrangement joins TRBV7-9 to TRBJ2-3; tentative D call: TRBD1 (5 bases). Trimming pared 6 bases from V and 4 bases from J, leaving 8 bases between. Germline V gene lookup returns CDR1 SEHNR and CDR2 FQNEAQ (reference sequence). This CDR3 spans 12 amino acids.

V is TRBV2 and J is TRBJ2-5; possibly TRBD1 for D (7 bases). The CDR3 covers 15 residues. Trimming took 6 bases from V and 5 from J, leaving 19 bases between them. Germline V lookup: CDR1 SNHLY, CDR2 FYNNEI. CDR3 DNA sequence: TGTGCCAGCAGAAGCGACAGGGTGGGAGGCGAGACCCAGTACTTC. Its translation is CASRSDRVGGETQYF. The full variable domain, in which reference TRBV2 and TRBJ2-5 provide the parts outside the CDR3, is EPEVTQTPSHQVTQMGQEVILRCVPISNHLYFYWYRQILGQKVEFLVSFYNNEISEKSEIFDDQFSVERPDGSNFTLKIRSTKLEDSAMYFCASRSDRVGGETQYFGPGTRLLVL.

V is TRBV2 and J is TRBJ1-1, with TRBD1 matching 9 bases. CDR1 and CDR2 from the germline V gene are SNHLY and FYNNEI. The CDR3 runs to 13 residues. V was pared by 7 bases and J by 4 bases, with 4 bases of the junction left unmatched. CDR3 sequence reads: CASTPTGGTEAFF. The CDR3 nucleotides read TGTGCCAGCACACCGACAGGGGGCACTGAAGCTTTCTTT. Drawing the rest from reference TRBV2 and TRBJ1-1, the complete variable domain is EPEVTQTPSHQVTQMGQEVILRCVPISNHLYFYWYRQILGQKVEFLVSFYNNEISEKSEIFDDQFSVERPDGSNFTLKIRSTKLEDSAMYFCASTPTGGTEAFFGQGTRLTVV.

The rearrangement joins TRBV6-5 to TRBJ2-5, with no clear D. V lost 0 bases, J lost 7 bases, and 12 bases lay in between. The CDR3 totals 14 residues. The V gene's germline CDR1 is MNHEY and CDR2 SVGAGI. CDR3 coding DNA: TGTGCCAGCAGTTACTCGAGAGGTAGTGGGACCCAGTACTTC. Protein product: CASSYSRGSGTQYF.

This clone occurred once. J is TRBJ2-2 and V is TRBV7-9; 9 positions agree with TRBD1. Germline assignment: CDR1 SEHNR and CDR2 FQNEAQ (reference sequence). V dropped 5 bases and J dropped 1; count of bases not matched to a gene: 2. This CDR3 is built from 15 residues. The CDR3 DNA follows: TGTGCCAGCAGCCTGGGACAGGGGAACACCGGGGAGCTGTTTTTT. Translation: CASSLGQGNTGELFF. Looking up the rest from reference TRBV7-9 and TRBJ2-2 gives the full variable domain: DTGVSQNPRHKITKRGQNVTFRCDPISEHNRLYWYRQTLGQGPEFLTYFQNEAQLEKSRLLSDRFSAERPKGSFSTLEIQRTEQGDSAMYLCASSLGQGNTGELFFGEGSRLTVL.

This clone was detected only a few times. The CDR3 protein is CASSLMVGVGGELFF. The CDR3 region has the DNA TGTGCCAGCAGTTTGATGGTCGGGGTGGGCGGGGAGCTGTTTTTT. This chain connects TRBV27 to TRBJ2-2; D possibly corresponds to TRBD2 (5 bases). Deletions cut 3 bases from V and 7 bases from J, with 15 bases between. Germline lookup yields CDR1 MNHEY and CDR2 SMNVEV (reference sequence). The CDR3 loop spans 15 amino acids.

The J gene is TRBJ1-1, the V gene TRBV9, with a tentative D call TRBD1 (5 bases). Trimming pared 6 bases from V and 1 base from J, leaving 7 bases between. This CDR3 is 12 amino acids long. The germline gives CDR1 SGDLS, CDR2 YYNGEE. CDR3 nucleotides: TGTGCCAGCAATACAGGGAACACTGAAGCTTTCTTT. It specifies CASNTGNTEAFF.

J is TRBJ2-1 and V is TRBV4-2, with TRBD2 identical over 13 bases. The CDR3 sequence is 18 residues long. J gave up 10 bases and V 0 bases, and 12 bases lay outside the gene matches. Germline CDR1 reads LGHNA; CDR2 reads YNFKEQ. The CDR3 nucleotides are TGTGCCAGCAGCCAAGATCAGAGTACTAGCGGGGGGGCCTGGGAGCAGTTCTTC. It translates to CASSQDQSTSGGAWEQFF.

The rearrangement joins TRBV7-5 to TRBJ2-3; the table's D gene call, TRBD1, was not cross checked with the DNA. TRBV7-5 is recorded as a pseudogene. The length of the CDR3 is 18 residues. The DNA for the CDR3 is TGTGCCAGAAGCTTATTAAGCTCGACAGGTGCCAGGGCAGATACGCAGTATTTT. Its protein product is CARSLLSSTGARADTQYF.

The gene calls are TRBV2 and TRBJ1-2; 9 positions match TRBD1. Germline-derived CDR1 and CDR2 are SNHLY and FYNNEI. Trimming at V came to 4 bases and at J to 7 bases, leaving 7 bases not matched to a gene. This CDR3 region has 14 residues. For the CDR3, the DNA is TGTGCCAGCAGTGCCATACAGGGGGCTGGTGGCTACACCTTC. Translated, it gives CASSAIQGAGGYTF. The whole variable domain, remainder taken from reference TRBV2 and TRBJ1-2, is EPEVTQTPSHQVTQMGQEVILRCVPISNHLYFYWYRQILGQKVEFLVSFYNNEISEKSEIFDDQFSVERPDGSNFTLKIRSTKLEDSAMYFCASSAIQGAGGYTFGSGTRLTVV.

This rearrangement joins TRBV5-5 to TRBJ2-3; a possible D gene is TRBD2 (5 bases). V shed 3 bases and J shed 4 bases, with 18 bases lying between them. The germline gives CDR1 SGHKS, CDR2 YYEKEE (reference sequence). This CDR3 region has 16 residues. The CDR3 protein is CASSSNPPGNADTQYF. CDR3 sequence (DNA): TGTGCCAGCAGCTCGAACCCACCGGGGAACGCAGATACGCAGTATTTT.

The gene calls are TRBV21-1 and TRBJ2-3; no check of the table's D call, TRBD1, against the DNA was made. TRBV21-1 represents a pseudogene. The CDR3 covers 17 residues. The chain's CDR3 is CASSATSPGQSTDTQYF. The CDR3 region has the DNA TGTGCCAGCAGCGCTACCTCTCCGGGACAAAGCACAGATACGCAGTATTTT.

The rearrangement links TRBV7-8 to TRBJ1-3; weak D call: TRBD1 (6 bases). CDR1 SGHVS and CDR2 FQNEAQ come from the germline V gene. The CDR3 consists of 16 residues. The ends were cut back, 5 bases at V and 0 bases at J, with 14 bases in the middle. The CDR3 loop is CASSLGQRTSGNTIYF. Here the CDR3 DNA reads TGTGCCAGCAGCCTCGGACAGCGCACCTCTGGAAACACCATATATTTT.

This clone has just one count. The rearrangement links TRBV7-9 to TRBJ2-2, with D uncertain. V was shortened by 11 bases and J by 0 bases, with 10 bases between the two germline ends. Germline-derived CDR1 and CDR2 are SEHNR and FQNEAQ (reference sequence). The CDR3 is 13 amino acids. The CDR3 nucleotides read TGTGCCGGAGCTCGGGCGAACACCGGGGAGCTGTTTTTT. It encodes CAGARANTGELFF. Complete variable domain (other parts from reference TRBV7-9 and TRBJ2-2): DTGVSQNPRHKITKRGQNVTFRCDPISEHNRLYWYRQTLGQGPEFLTYFQNEAQLEKSRLLSDRFSAERPKGSFSTLEIQRTEQGDSAMYLCAGARANTGELFFGEGSRLTVL.

The chain recombines TRBV29-1 with TRBJ1-1, with D unclear. Germline V gene sequence: CDR1 SQVTM, CDR2 ANQGSEA. This CDR3 contains 10 residues. The V end lost 4 bases, the J end lost 10 bases, and 10 bases lay between the germline ends. The CDR3 spells CSVVEGRAFF. The DNA for the CDR3 is TGCAGCGTTGTGGAGGGAAGAGCTTTCTTT.

The V call is TRBV19, the J call TRBJ2-5; possible D gene TRBD2, 5 bases. The end of the DNA is better explained by TRBJ2-7, so the J call may be wrong. Germline V gives CDR1 LNHDA, CDR2 SQIVND (reference sequence). This CDR3 is 14 amino acids long. Here the CDR3 DNA reads TGTGCCAGTACCCCCAGTGGACTCTCCGGCGAGCAGTACTTC. Amino acid sequence: CASTPSGLSGEQYF.

The chain couples TRBV6-5 to TRBJ1-1; 7 bases are shared with TRBD1. Germline loops: CDR1 MNHEY, CDR2 SVGAGI. Trimming cost V 5 bases and J 4 bases; bases outside gene matches: 10. The CDR3 length is 15 residues. CDR3 region: CASSRQGEGSTEAFF. The CDR3 DNA reads TGTGCCAGCAGTCGACAGGGAGAAGGGAGCACTGAAGCTTTCTTT.

V is TRBV10-3 and J is TRBJ1-2, with a weak D call TRBD1 (5 bases). V gave up 0 bases and J gave up 8 bases, with 10 bases separating them. There are 13 residues in the CDR3. Germline loops: CDR1 ENHRY, CDR2 SYGVKD. The chain's CDR3 is CAISESGGEGYTF. DNA of the CDR3: TGTGCCATCAGTGAGTCGGGGGGAGAAGGCTACACCTTC.

This chain links TRBV7-2 with TRBJ1-4; 9 nucleotides align to TRBD1. With V trimmed by 6 bases and J by 6 bases, 8 bases remained unmatched. CDR1 and CDR2 from the germline V gene are SGHTA and FQGNSA. This CDR3 has 15 amino acids. The CDR3 DNA follows: TGTGCCAGCAGAGACCGGGACAGGGCGGATGAAAAACTGTTTTTT. Translation gives CASRDRDRADEKLFF.

The chain carries TRBV9 and TRBJ2-3; 12 bases are a match to TRBD2. J gave up 1 base and V 4 bases, and 4 bases lay outside the gene matches. CDR1 is SGDLS and CDR2 is YYNGEE in the germline V gene. The CDR3 spans 16 residues. CDR3 in DNA: TGTGCCAGCAGCCCCCGGACTAGCGGGGGCACAGATACGCAGTATTTT. This translates into CASSPRTSGGTDTQYF. Based on the CDR3 plus reference TRBV9 and TRBJ2-3, the full variable domain is DSGVTQTPKHLITATGQRVTLRCSPRSGDLSVYWYQQSLDQGLQFLIQYYNGEERAKGNILERFSAQQFPDLHSELNLSSLELGDSALYFCASSPRTSGGTDTQYFGPGTRLTVL.